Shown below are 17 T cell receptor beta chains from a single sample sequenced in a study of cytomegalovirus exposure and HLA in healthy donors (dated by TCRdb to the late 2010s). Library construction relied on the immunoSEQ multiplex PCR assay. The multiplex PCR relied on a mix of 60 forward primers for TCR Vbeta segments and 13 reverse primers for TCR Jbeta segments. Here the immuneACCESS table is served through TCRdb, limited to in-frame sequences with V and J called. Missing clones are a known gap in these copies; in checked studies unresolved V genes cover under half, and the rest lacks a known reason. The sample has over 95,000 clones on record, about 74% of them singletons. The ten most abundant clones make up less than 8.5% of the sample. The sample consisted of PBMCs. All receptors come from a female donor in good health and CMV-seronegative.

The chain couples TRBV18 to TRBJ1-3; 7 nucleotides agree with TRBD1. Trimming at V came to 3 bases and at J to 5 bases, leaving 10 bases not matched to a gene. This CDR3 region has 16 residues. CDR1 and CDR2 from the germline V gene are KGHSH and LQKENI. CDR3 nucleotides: TGTGCCAGCTCACCTACAGGGACAGCCGGGAGAAACACCATATATTTT. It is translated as CASSPTGTAGRNTIYF.

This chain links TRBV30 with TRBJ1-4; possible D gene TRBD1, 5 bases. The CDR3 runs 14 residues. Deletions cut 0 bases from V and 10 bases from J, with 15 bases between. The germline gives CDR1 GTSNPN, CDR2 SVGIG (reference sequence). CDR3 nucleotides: TGTGCCTGGAGTGTAGGGGTTTCCCCTGGAAAACTGTTTTTT. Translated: CAWSVGVSPGKLFF.

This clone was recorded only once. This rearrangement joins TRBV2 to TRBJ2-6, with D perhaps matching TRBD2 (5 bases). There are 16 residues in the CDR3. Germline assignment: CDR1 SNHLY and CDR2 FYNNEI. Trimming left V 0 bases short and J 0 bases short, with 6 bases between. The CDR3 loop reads CASSEAGSSGANVLTF. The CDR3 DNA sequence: TGTGCCAGCAGTGAAGCAGGGAGCTCTGGGGCCAACGTCCTGACTTTC.

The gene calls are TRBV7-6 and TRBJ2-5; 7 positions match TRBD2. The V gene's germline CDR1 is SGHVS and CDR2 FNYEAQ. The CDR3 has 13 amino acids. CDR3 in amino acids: CAVRRGGKETQYF. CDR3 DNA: TGTGCAGTCAGACGCGGGGGTAAGGAGACCCAGTACTTC.

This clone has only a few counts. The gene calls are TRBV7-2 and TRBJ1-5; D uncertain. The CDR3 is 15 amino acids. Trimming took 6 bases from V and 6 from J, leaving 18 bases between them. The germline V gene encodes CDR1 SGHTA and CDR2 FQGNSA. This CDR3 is CASSSRAGEAQPQHF. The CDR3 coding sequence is TGTGCCAGCAGTTCAAGGGCCGGGGAGGCTCAGCCCCAGCATTTT. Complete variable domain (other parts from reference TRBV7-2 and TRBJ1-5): GAGVSQSPSNKVTEKGKDVELRCDPISGHTALYWYRQSLGQGLEFLIYFQGNSAPDKSGLPSDRFSAERTGGSVSTLTIQRTQQEDSAVYLCASSSRAGEAQPQHFGDGTRLSIL.

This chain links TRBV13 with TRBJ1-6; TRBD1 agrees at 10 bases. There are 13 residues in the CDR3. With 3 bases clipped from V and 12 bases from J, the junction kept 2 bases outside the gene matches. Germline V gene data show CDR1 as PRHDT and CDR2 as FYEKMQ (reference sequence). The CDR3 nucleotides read TGTGCCAGCAGCTTGGGACAGGGGTTACCCCTCCACTTT. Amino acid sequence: CASSLGQGLPLHF. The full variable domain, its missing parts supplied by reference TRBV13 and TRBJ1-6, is AAGVIQSPRHLIKEKRETATLKCYPIPRHDTVYWYQQGPGQDPQFLISFYEKMQSDKGSIPDRFSAQQFSDYHSELNMSSLELGDSALYFCASSLGQGLPLHFGNGTRLTVT.

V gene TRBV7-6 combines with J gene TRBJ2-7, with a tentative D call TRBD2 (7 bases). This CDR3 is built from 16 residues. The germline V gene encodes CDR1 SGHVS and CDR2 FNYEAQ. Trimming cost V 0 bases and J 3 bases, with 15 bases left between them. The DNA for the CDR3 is TGTGCCAGCAGCTTAGCGGAGGGGGAGGGGTTCTACGAGCAGTACTTC. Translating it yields CASSLAEGEGFYEQYF.

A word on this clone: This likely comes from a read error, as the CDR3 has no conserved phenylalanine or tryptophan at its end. CDR3 sequence reads: CASSPMGTNYGYTL. In DNA, the CDR3 is TGTGCCAGCTCACCAATGGGGACAAATTATGGCTACACCCTC. V is TRBV18 and J is TRBJ1-2; tentative D call: TRBD1 (6 bases). Trimming shortened V by 2 bases and J by 5 bases, and 12 bases separated the two germline ends. Germline V gene lookup returns CDR1 KGHSH and CDR2 LQKENI. This CDR3 spans 14 amino acids.

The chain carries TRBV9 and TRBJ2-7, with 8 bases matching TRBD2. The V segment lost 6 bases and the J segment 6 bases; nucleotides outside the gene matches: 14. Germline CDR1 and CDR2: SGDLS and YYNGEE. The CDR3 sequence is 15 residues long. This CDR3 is CASNPVAGTPSEQYF. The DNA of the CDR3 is TGTGCCAGCAACCCTGTAGCGGGGACCCCCTCCGAGCAGTACTTC.

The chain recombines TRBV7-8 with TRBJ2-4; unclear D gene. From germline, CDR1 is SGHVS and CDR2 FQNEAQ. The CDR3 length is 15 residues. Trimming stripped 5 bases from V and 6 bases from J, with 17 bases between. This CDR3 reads CASSPIDRGLNIQYF. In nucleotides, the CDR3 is TGTGCCAGCAGCCCAATTGACCGCGGCTTAAACATTCAGTACTTC.

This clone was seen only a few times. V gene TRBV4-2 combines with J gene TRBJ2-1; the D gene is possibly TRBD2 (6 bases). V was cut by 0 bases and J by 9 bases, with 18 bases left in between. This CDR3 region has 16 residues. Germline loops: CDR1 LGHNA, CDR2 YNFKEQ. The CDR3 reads CASSQDNGPGGREQFF. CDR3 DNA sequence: TGTGCCAGCAGCCAAGATAACGGGCCCGGGGGACGTGAGCAGTTCTTC.

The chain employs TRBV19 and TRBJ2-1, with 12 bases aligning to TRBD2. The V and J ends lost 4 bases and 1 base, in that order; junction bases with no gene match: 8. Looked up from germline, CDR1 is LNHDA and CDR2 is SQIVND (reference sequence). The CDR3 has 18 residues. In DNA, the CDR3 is TGTGCCAGTAGTAGGGGACCGGGACTAGCGGGTTCCTACAATGAGCAGTTCTTC. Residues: CASSRGPGLAGSYNEQFF.

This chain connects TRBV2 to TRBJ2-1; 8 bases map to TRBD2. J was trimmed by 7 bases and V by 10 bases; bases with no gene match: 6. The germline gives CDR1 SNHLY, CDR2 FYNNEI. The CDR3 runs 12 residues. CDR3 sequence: CATGGAGNEQFF. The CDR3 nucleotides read TGTGCCACCGGGGGGGCGGGGAATGAGCAGTTCTTC.

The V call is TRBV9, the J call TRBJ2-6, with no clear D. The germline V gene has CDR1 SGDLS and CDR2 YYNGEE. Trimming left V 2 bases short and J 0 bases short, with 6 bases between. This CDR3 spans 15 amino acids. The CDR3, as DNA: TGTGCCAGCAGCGTCGGAGTCTCTGGGGCCAACGTCCTGACTTTC. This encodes CASSVGVSGANVLTF.

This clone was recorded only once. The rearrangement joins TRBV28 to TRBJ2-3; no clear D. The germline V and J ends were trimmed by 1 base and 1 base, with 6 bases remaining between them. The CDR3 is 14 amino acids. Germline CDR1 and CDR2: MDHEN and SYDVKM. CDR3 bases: TGTGCCAGCAGTTTATCGCAGGGCACAGATACGCAGTATTTT. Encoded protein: CASSLSQGTDTQYF. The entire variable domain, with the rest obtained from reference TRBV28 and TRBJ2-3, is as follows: DVKVTQSSRYLVKRTGEKVFLECVQDMDHENMFWYRQDPGLGLRLIYFSYDVKMKEKGDIPEGYSVSREKKERFSLILESASTNQTSMYLCASSLSQGTDTQYFGPGTRLTVL.

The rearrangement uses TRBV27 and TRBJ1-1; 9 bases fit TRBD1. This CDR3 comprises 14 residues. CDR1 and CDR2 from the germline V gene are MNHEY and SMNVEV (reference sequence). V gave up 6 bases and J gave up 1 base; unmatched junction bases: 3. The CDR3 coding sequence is TGTGCCAGCAGCCCGGGACAGGGGAACACTGAAGCTTTCTTT. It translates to CASSPGQGNTEAFF.

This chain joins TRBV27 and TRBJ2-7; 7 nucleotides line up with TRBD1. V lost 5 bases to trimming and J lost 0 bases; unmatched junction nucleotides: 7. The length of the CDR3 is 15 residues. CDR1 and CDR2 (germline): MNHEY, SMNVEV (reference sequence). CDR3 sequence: CASSGVGQSSYEQYF. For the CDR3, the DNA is TGTGCCAGCAGTGGAGTGGGACAGAGCTCCTACGAGCAGTACTTC.